A single T cell receptor beta chain is shown here with its context. This entry is derived from a study of blood T cell repertoires in COVID-19. Only in-frame clones appear in the TCRdb table, and some are missing; sequencing was by immunoSEQ multiplex PCR. The data contain tens of thousands of clones, 88% of them seen just once; the ten biggest clones take up 6% to 7.5%. This CDR3 is built from 15 residues. CDR1 is SGHDT, CDR2 YYEEEE, per germline. The V and J ends lost 1 base and 0 bases respectively, with 10 bases between them. The rearrangement uses TRBV5-6 and TRBJ2-5; D might be TRBD1 (5 bases). Sequencing was done on a sample of peripheral blood. The source of this sequence is a woman at least 80 years old with acute or convalescent COVID-19. The CDR3 DNA is TGTGCCAGCAGCTTGATAGACAGAAACCAAGAGACCCAGTACTTC. Protein: CASSLIDRNQETQYF.